The rows below give T cell receptor beta chains drawn from one sample of a study of T cell repertoires in cytomegalovirus infection. TCRdb independently ran MiXCR on the reads; one entry per CDR3 protein. The top ten clones hold 59% of a sample with 200,000 or so distinct CDR3 sequences, around 35% of them seen once. These receptors are not linked to any known antigen. The input for sequencing was CD8+ T cells from cultured PBMCs, taken from culture after CMV antigen stimulation. These receptors were collected from a human donor in good health (CMV status not recorded). Some clones in this sample may be carry-over from other donors' samples. Both conserved end residues are part of each CDR3. Each record gives: J gene, D gene, CDR3 length, clone size, V gene, CDR3 protein, CDR3 DNA. A D gene is named only where the DNA matches it firmly. A row's size may be missing; if present it is once, few, many or a size class.

TRBJ2-7	NA	14	NA	TRBV19	CASTPGPYSYEQYF	TGTGCCAGTACTCCGGGACCTTACTCCTACGAGCAGTACTTC
TRBJ2-6	NA	15	many	TRBV12-5	CASSLAGSGANVLTF	TGTGCTAGCTCCCTGGCAGGATCCGGGGCCAACGTCCTGACTTTC
TRBJ2-7	TRBD2	15	NA	TRBV7-8	CASSSPSGGSYEQYF	TGTGCCAGCAGCTCTCCGAGCGGGGGATCCTACGAGCAGTACTTC
TRBJ2-3	NA	16	NA	TRBV4-1	CASSPGGASSGDTQYF	TGCGCCAGCAGCCCCGGTGGAGCTAGCTCCGGCGATACGCAGTATTTT
TRBJ1-2	NA	15	once	TRBV20-1	CSAPVRSNPNYGYTF	TGCAGTGCTCCGGTCAGGAGTAACCCTAACTATGGCTACACCTTC
TRBJ2-1	NA	16	NA	TRBV4-1	CASKREALSSYNEQFF	TGCGCCAGCAAAAGGGAGGCCCTGAGCTCCTACAATGAGCAGTTCTTC
TRBJ2-5	NA	17	NA	TRBV28	CASSFSPGRLAEETQYF	TGTGCCAGCAGTTTCTCCCCTGGGCGCCTGGCTGAGGAGACCCAGTACTTC
TRBJ1-6	TRBD1	15	few	TRBV19	CASSGTGFRDSPLHF	TGTGCCAGTTCCGGGACAGGGTTCCGGGATTCACCCCTCCACTTT
TRBJ1-1	NA	15	NA	TRBV4-1	CASSQTATTNTEAFF	TGCGCCAGCAGCCAGACCGCCACCACGAACACTGAAGCTTTCTTT
TRBJ2-1	TRBD1	13	NA	TRBV19	CASSITGANEQFF	TGTGCCAGTAGTATCACAGGGGCCAATGAGCAGTTCTTC
TRBJ2-1	NA	15	NA	TRBV28	CASRGSGSSYNEQFF	TGTGCCAGCAGGGGATCGGGGAGCTCCTACAATGAGCAGTTCTTC
TRBJ2-1	NA	15	NA	TRBV7-8	CASSPLRGNYNEQFF	TGTGCCAGCAGCCCCTTGAGAGGGAACTACAATGAGCAGTTCTTC
TRBJ1-4	NA	15	NA	TRBV7-2	CASSLGGVPGEKLFF	TGTGCCAGCAGCTTAGGGGGGGTACCCGGTGAAAAACTGTTTTTT
TRBJ2-7	TRBD2	15	NA	TRBV20-1	CSASWGLAGGHEQYF	TGCAGTGCTAGTTGGGGACTAGCGGGAGGTCACGAGCAGTACTTC
TRBJ1-1	NA	15	NA	TRBV7-6	CASSLEVGRNTEAFF	TGTGCCAGCAGCTTAGAGGTGGGAAGGAACACTGAAGCTTTCTTT
TRBJ2-7	NA	13	once	TRBV4-1	CASSQGPGYEQYF	TGCGCCAGCAGCCAAGGTCCAGGCTACGAGCAGTACTTC
TRBJ2-3	TRBD2	14	many	TRBV29-1	CSVEASGGTDTQYF	TGCAGCGTTGAGGCTAGCGGGGGAACAGATACGCAGTATTTT
TRBJ2-7	TRBD2	17	NA	TRBV12-3/TRBV12-4	CASSSGRGGYPSYEQYF	TGTGCCAGCAGTTCCGGACGGGGGGGCTACCCCTCCTACGAGCAGTACTTC
TRBJ2-7	TRBD2	17	NA	TRBV27	CASSPSAGDRGTHEQYF	TGTGCCAGCAGCCCTTCAGCGGGGGACCGCGGAACCCACGAGCAGTACTTC
TRBJ2-5	TRBD2	15	NA	TRBV7-6	CASSPVAGEGETQYF	TGTGCCAGCAGCCCTGTAGCGGGAGAAGGAGAGACCCAGTACTTC
TRBJ2-7	NA	16	few	TRBV27	CASSLSTGHLSYEQYF	TGTGCCAGCAGTTTATCGACAGGCCACCTCTCCTACGAGCAGTACTTC
TRBJ2-1	TRBD2	12	NA	TRBV2	CASRRTSRLEFF	TGTGCCAGCAGGAGGACTAGCCGGCTGGAATTCTTC
TRBJ2-7	NA	14	NA	TRBV7-6	CASSGFTSAAEQYF	TGTGCCAGCAGCGGGTTTACTAGTGCTGCCGAGCAGTACTTC
TRBJ2-1	NA	18	few	TRBV4-1	CASSQRPIAQLSYNEQFF	TGCGCCAGCAGCCAGCGCCCGATAGCCCAACTATCCTACAATGAGCAGTTCTTC
TRBJ1-4	TRBD1	18	NA	TRBV7-3	CASSLPGQGGGPNEKLFF	TGTGCCAGCAGCTTACCGGGACAGGGGGGAGGACCTAATGAAAAACTGTTTTTT